This TCR beta chain was captured by sequencing in a study of blood T cell repertoires in COVID-19. Measured with immunoSEQ multiplex PCR; TCRdb has only the in-frame clones, and not every one. Of about 410,000 clones in the sample, about 88% were seen once. CDR3 length: 15 amino acids. Germline-derived CDR1 and CDR2 are MNHEY and SVGAGI. Trimming took 4 bases from V and 5 from J; bases not matched to a gene: 8. The receptor was isolated from a woman aged 40 to 49 with COVID-19, enrolled during active disease. The chain is built from TRBV6-5 and TRBJ2-7; TRBD1 agrees at 10 bases. Sequenced: peripheral blood. Written as DNA, the CDR3 is TGTGCCAGCAGTTTAGGCGGGACAGGGGTGAACGAGCAGTACTTC. Its protein is CASSLGGTGVNEQYF.